The rows below give T cell receptor beta chains drawn from one sample of a study of vaccination effects on CD4 cells after COVID-19. Antigens for these TCRs are unknown. The table came from immunoSEQ multiplex PCR; TCRdb's copy has only in-frame clones and leaves some out. The sample lists tens of thousands of clones, approximately 70% seen once, with 33% in the top ten. Source: CD4+ T cells from PBMCs cultured with a peptide pool, taken before COVID-19 vaccination. Every receptor here comes from a human donor who had a prior SARS-CoV-2 infection. CDR3s include the opening cysteine and the closing phenylalanine or tryptophan. Each record gives: clone size, D gene, J gene, V gene, CDR3 protein, CDR3 DNA. D genes are given only for firm matches. Expanded clones are given a class, and other clones once, few, many or no size at all.

>.|.|TRBJ2-7|TRBV5-6
CASSLVGDPWAYF
TGTGCCAGCAGCTTGGTAGGGGACCCCTGGGCGTACTTC
>few|.|TRBJ2-7|TRBV18
CASSKGNEQYF
TGTGCCAGCAGTAAGGGTAACGAGCAGTACTTC
>.|TRBD1|TRBJ1-1|TRBV4-2
CASRLGQGKNTEAFF
TGTGCCAGCAGGCTCGGACAGGGGAAGAACACTGAAGCTTTCTTT
>.|TRBD1|TRBJ1-4|TRBV4-3
CASSQATGEGAEKLFF
TGCGCCAGCAGCCAAGCCACAGGGGAGGGGGCTGAAAAACTGTTTTTT
>.|.|TRBJ1-1|TRBV11-3
CASKTDPGNTEAFF
TGTGCCAGCAAGACGGACCCAGGGAACACTGAAGCTTTCTTT
>.|.|TRBJ1-2|TRBV9
CASSSGGLRYTF
TGTGCCAGCAGCTCGGGCGGGCTTCGCTACACCTTC
>.|TRBD1|TRBJ2-3|TRBV5-1
CASSSKAGDRGVNTQYF
TGCGCCAGCAGCTCTAAGGCGGGGGACAGGGGGGTAAATACGCAGTATTTT
>.|TRBD2|TRBJ2-1|TRBV7-2
CASSLAAPWRSGILDEQFF
TGTGCCAGCAGCTTAGCGGCCCCCTGGAGGAGCGGGATTCTCGATGAGCAGTTCTTC
>once|.|TRBJ2-5|TRBV9
CASSVSNRLEETQYF
TGTGCCAGCAGCGTATCAAACAGGCTTGAGGAGACCCAGTACTTC
>.|.|TRBJ1-2|TRBV20-1
CSATGLGGYTF
TGCAGTGCTACTGGTTTGGGAGGCTACACCTTC
>.|.|TRBJ2-5|TRBV2
CASILAGQGQETQYF
TGTGCCAGCATCCTAGCGGGACAGGGGCAAGAGACCCAGTACTTC
>.|TRBD1|TRBJ2-2|TRBV5-1
CASSPRDRAPGELFF
TGCGCCAGCAGCCCCCGGGACAGGGCGCCCGGGGAGCTGTTTTTT
>.|.|TRBJ2-1|TRBV9
CASSVESPDAGLYNEQFF
TGTGCCAGCAGCGTAGAGTCCCCCGACGCGGGACTCTACAATGAGCAGTTCTTC
>.|.|TRBJ1-4|TRBV5-1
CASSEPVRKKLFF
TGCGCCAGCAGCGAGCCCGTGAGAAAAAAACTGTTTTTT
>few|.|TRBJ1-6|TRBV6-5
CATGRGSLNSPLHF
TGTGCCACGGGGCGGGGCTCCCTTAATTCACCCCTCCACTTT
>once|TRBD1|TRBJ2-7|TRBV11-2
CASRKPGQRTYEQYF
TGTGCCAGCAGAAAACCGGGACAGAGGACCTACGAGCAGTACTTC